One and the same sample provided the 29 T cell receptor beta chains below, sequenced in a study of T-cell reconstitution after alpha-beta-depleted transplantation in children (TCRdb year 2016). Receptor amplification or capture employed PCR. These reads were obtained on an Illumina HiSeq 2500. Molecular barcoding was employed in the preparation of TCR libraries, with unique molecular identifiers being used to normalize TCRbeta repertoire quantification. TCRdb redid the processing of the public reads, applying fastp at Q25 and MiXCR, and retained in-frame beta chains. Each entry merges the rows of one CDR3 protein and shows their most common DNA and genes. A total of 780,000 or so distinct CDR3 sequences appear in this sample, 15% to 20% of them only once. The ten largest clones add up to about 4.6% of the sample. The treatment or condition label here, explained by the study, means: allogeneic hematopoietic cell transplantation with graft depleted of TCRalphabeta T cells and CD19 B cells.

This specimen was PBMCs, mostly from graft donor cells, taken 360 days after TCRalphabeta/CD19-depleted stem cell transplant. Receptor source: a male patient under 18 who had a stem cell transplant for acute lymphoblastic leukemia, so the T cells may come from the graft donor.

This clonotype was seen only a few times. The gene calls are TRBV4-1 and TRBJ2-2; 7 positions match TRBD1. This CDR3 region has 18 residues. V lost 6 bases to trimming and J lost 6 bases; unmatched junction nucleotides: 19. CDR1 and CDR2 from the germline V gene are MGHRA and YSYEKL. The DNA of the CDR3 is TGCGCCAGCAGAAGGGGGCAGGGGAGAGGATTTATCGCCGGGGAGCTGTTTTTT. Its translation: CASRRGQGRGFIAGELFF.

The chain has TRBV4-1 and TRBJ1-2; D is ambiguous. This CDR3 is 14 amino acids long. The germline gives CDR1 MGHRA, CDR2 YSYEKL. Trimming removed 6 bases from V and 7 bases from J, with 18 bases in between. The CDR3 here is CASSLAGIDSGYTF. The CDR3 nucleotides read TGCGCCAGCAGTCTGGCGGGGATAGATAGTGGCTACACCTTC.

CDR3 DNA sequence: TGTGCCAGCAGCTTAGCTCGGCGACAGGGCCTAGCTAACACCGGGGAGCTGTTTTTT. This translates into CASSLARRQGLANTGELFF. This rearrangement joins TRBV11-1 to TRBJ2-2; 7 bases map to TRBD1. Per germline, CDR1 SGHAT and CDR2 FQDESV (reference sequence). The length of the CDR3 is 19 residues. Losses at the gene ends were 0 bases for V and 2 bases for J; bases not matched to a gene: 12.

This clonotype was seen only a few times. The chain uses TRBV5-1 and TRBJ1-1, with D uncertain. V was cut by 0 bases and J by 0 bases, with 9 bases left in between. Germline CDR1 reads SGHRS; CDR2 reads YFSETQ. The CDR3 runs to 15 residues. The CDR3 region is CASSLAPGLNTEAFF. In DNA form, the CDR3 reads TGCGCCAGCAGCTTGGCCCCAGGCCTGAACACTGAAGCTTTCTTT. Based on the CDR3 plus reference TRBV5-1 and TRBJ1-1, the full variable domain is KAGVTQTPRYLIKTRGQQVTLSCSPISGHRSVSWYQQTPGQGLQFLFEYFSETQRNKGNFPGRFSGRQFSNSRSEMNVSTLELGDSALYLCASSLAPGLNTEAFFGQGTRLTVV.

This clonotype was seen at least ten times. This sequence joins TRBV12-3 or TRBV12-4 and TRBJ2-2; maybe TRBD1 (6 bases). The V and J ends lost 8 bases and 6 bases respectively, with 16 bases between them. The CDR3 sequence is 14 residues long. The CDR3 here is CASWDTNASGELFF. The CDR3 DNA reads TGTGCCAGCTGGGACACAAACGCATCCGGGGAGCTGTTTTTT.

This clonotype came up many times. The V gene is TRBV5-6, the J gene TRBJ2-3; a possible D gene is TRBD1 (6 bases). This CDR3 has 15 residues. Trimming took off 4 bases at V and 0 bases at J, with 12 bases between the two ends. Germline lookup yields CDR1 SGHDT and CDR2 YYEEEE. DNA for the CDR3: TGTGCCAGCAGCCCATACAGGGTTAGCACAGATACGCAGTATTTT. Its protein is CASSPYRVSTDTQYF.

Only a few counts were recorded for this clonotype. The chain uses TRBV5-1 and TRBJ1-1; D not resolved. The CDR3 has 14 residues. Germline V gives CDR1 SGHRS, CDR2 YFSETQ. The V gene lost 4 bases and the J gene lost 1 base, with 11 bases spanning the gap. The DNA for the CDR3 is TGCGCCAGCAGCATGCTGTCAGGGAACACTGAAGCTTTCTTT. Its translation: CASSMLSGNTEAFF.

The gene calls are TRBV7-3 and TRBJ2-4, with TRBD1 as a possible D gene (6 bases). V was pared by 4 bases and J by 0 bases, with 19 bases between. The germline V gene encodes CDR1 SGHTA and CDR2 FQGTGA. CDR3 length equals 18 residues. CDR3 loop: CASSSLTGQFLAKNIQYF. CDR3 sequence (DNA): TGTGCCAGCAGCTCGCTAACCGGACAGTTTCTAGCCAAAAACATTCAGTACTTC.

The table lists this clonotype with a few counts. The chain recombines TRBV20-1 with TRBJ2-1, with 8 bases that match TRBD2. This CDR3 has 12 residues. Unmatched junction bases numbered 10, after V lost 6 bases and J lost 12 bases. Germline loops: CDR1 DFQATT, CDR2 SNEGSKA (reference sequence). This CDR3 is CSASGSGTLQFF. Written as DNA, the CDR3 is TGCAGTGCCTCGGGTAGCGGGACGTTGCAGTTCTTC.

J is TRBJ2-3 and V is TRBV6-2 or TRBV6-3; 8 bases are a match to TRBD2. V was pared by 5 bases and J by 5 bases, with 27 bases of the junction left unmatched. Germline V CDR1 and CDR2: MNHEY, SVGEGT. The CDR3 is 21 amino acids. CDR3 sequence (DNA): TGTGCCAGCAGTCCAATGAGGACTAGCTGGATCTGGGGCCTCTCACAAGATACGCAGTATTTT. It encodes CASSPMRTSWIWGLSQDTQYF.

The genes are TRBV20-1 and TRBJ2-2; maybe TRBD2 (7 bases). V was cut by 2 bases and J by 3 bases, with 22 bases left in between. CDR3 length: 18 residues. Germline-derived CDR1 and CDR2 are DFQATT and SNEGSKA (reference sequence). The CDR3 loop reads CSARSREAQGFYTGELFF. The DNA for the CDR3 is TGCAGTGCTAGATCTCGGGAGGCCCAGGGGTTTTACACCGGGGAGCTGTTTTTT.

At least ten counts were recorded for this clonotype. The chain has TRBV12-3 or TRBV12-4 and TRBJ1-1; a weak D match, TRBD1 (5 bases). V lost 3 bases, J lost 6 bases, and 14 bases lay in between. This CDR3 region has 14 residues. In nucleotides, the CDR3 is TGTGCCAGCAGTTTCCCGCTCGGGGGTCCTGAAGCTTTCTTT. Its protein product is CASSFPLGGPEAFF.

The genes are TRBV7-8 and TRBJ2-1; TRBD2 matches at 11 bases. CDR1 is SGHVS, CDR2 FQNEAQ, per germline. J lost 5 bases, V lost 3 bases, and 3 bases had no gene match. The CDR3 runs 15 residues. The CDR3 DNA reads as TGTGCCAGCAGCTTTACTAGCGGGAGCCACAATGAGCAGTTCTTC. Its translation: CASSFTSGSHNEQFF.

This chain links TRBV15 with TRBJ1-1; TRBD1 matches at 7 bases. Trimming at V came to 1 base and at J to 2 bases, leaving 1 base not matched to a gene. There are 14 residues in the CDR3. Germline V lookup: CDR1 LNHNV, CDR2 YYDKDF (reference sequence). The CDR3 nucleotides are TGTGCCACCAGCAGAGGGACAGGAAACACTGAAGCTTTCTTT. This gives the protein CATSRGTGNTEAFF. Based on the CDR3 plus reference TRBV15 and TRBJ1-1, the full variable domain is DAMVIQNPRYQVTQFGKPVTLSCSQTLNHNVMYWYQQKSSQAPKLLFHYYDKDFNNEADTPDNFQSRRPNTSFCFLDIRSPGLGDTAMYLCATSRGTGNTEAFFGQGTRLTVV.

This clonotype has more than one count but fewer than ten. The genes are TRBV12-3 or TRBV12-4 and TRBJ2-7; D ambiguous. The CDR3 runs to 15 residues. V was trimmed by 3 bases and J by 4 bases, leaving 16 bases between them. In nucleotides, the CDR3 is TGTGCCAGCAGTTTCGTCATGAGAACTTCTTACGAGCAGTACTTC. Protein product: CASSFVMRTSYEQYF.

This clonotype was counted only a few times. The V call is TRBV5-5, the J call TRBJ2-5; 7 nucleotides match TRBD1. This CDR3 has 17 amino acids. V shed 5 bases, J shed 4 bases, and the junction held 17 bases outside the gene matches. Germline V CDR1 and CDR2: SGHKS, YYEKEE (reference sequence). The chain's CDR3 is CASSNGTARHARETQYF. DNA for the CDR3: TGTGCCAGCAGTAATGGGACAGCCCGCCATGCCAGAGAGACCCAGTACTTC.

This clonotype turned up a few times. The chain links TRBV7-8 to TRBJ2-6, with D possibly matching TRBD2 (5 bases). V was pared by 5 bases and J by 4 bases, with 15 bases between. CDR1 and CDR2 (germline): SGHVS, FQNEAQ. The CDR3 is 16 amino acids. The CDR3 DNA reads as TGTGCCAGCAGCGAGGTCGAGGGTACAGGGGCCAACGTCCTGACTTTC. Translation gives CASSEVEGTGANVLTF.

This clonotype has just a few counts. V gene TRBV27 combines with J gene TRBJ1-1; TRBD1 might be the D (6 bases). CDR1 and CDR2 from the germline V gene are MNHEY and SMNVEV (reference sequence). This CDR3 has 14 residues. The V end lost 8 bases, the J end lost 1 base, and 14 bases lay between the germline ends. The CDR3 DNA sequence: TGTGCCAGCCCCACCGACAGGACGAACACTGAAGCTTTCTTT. This encodes CASPTDRTNTEAFF.

This clonotype has a handful of counts. The V and J genes are TRBV27 and TRBJ2-1; the D is unclear. Germline V gene sequence: CDR1 MNHEY, CDR2 SMNVEV (reference sequence). V was cut by 0 bases and J by 8 bases, with 14 bases left in between. The CDR3 is 15 amino acids. The CDR3: CASSLSIYGSDEQFF. The CDR3 DNA reads TGTGCCAGCAGTTTATCTATCTATGGGTCGGATGAGCAGTTCTTC.

This chain joins TRBV4-3 and TRBJ2-3; D not certain. Germline CDR1 LGHNA, CDR2 YSLEER. The CDR3 length is 15 residues. Deletions cut 1 base from V and 2 bases from J, with 10 bases between. The CDR3 loop reads CASSQVNRFTDTQYF. CDR3 nucleotide sequence: TGCGCCAGCAGCCAAGTGAACAGATTCACAGATACGCAGTATTTT.

This clonotype was observed a few times. The CDR3 DNA is TGTGCCAGCAGCGCGAGACCGGACAGATCCTACGAGCAGTACTTC. Protein sequence: CASSARPDRSYEQYF. V gene TRBV7-9 combines with J gene TRBJ2-7, with D possibly being TRBD1 (6 bases). Germline CDR1 SEHNR, CDR2 FQNEAQ (reference sequence). Trimming pared 5 bases from V and 1 base from J, leaving 15 bases between. The CDR3 loop spans 15 amino acids.

This clonotype was observed a handful of times. V gene TRBV24-1 combines with J gene TRBJ2-1, with D perhaps TRBD1 or TRBD2 (5 bases each). The V gene lost 0 bases and the J gene lost 6 bases, with 14 bases spanning the gap. The V gene's germline CDR1 is KGHDR and CDR2 SFDVKD. The CDR3 consists of 16 residues. CDR3 residues: CATSDLRTGTGNEQFF. In DNA, the CDR3 is TGTGCCACCAGTGATTTGCGTACCGGGACGGGCAATGAGCAGTTCTTC.

Only a few counts were recorded for this clonotype. The chain carries TRBV3-1 and TRBJ2-7; no definite D call. V lost 4 bases, J lost 2 bases, and 12 bases lay in between. CDR1 is LGHDT, CDR2 YNNKEL, per germline (reference sequence). The length of the CDR3 is 14 residues. In DNA form, the CDR3 reads TGTGCCAGCAGCCCCGCGGCGGCCGCCTACGAGCAGTACTTC. Residues: CASSPAAAAYEQYF.

This clonotype was observed a few times. This chain links TRBV6-5 with TRBJ1-1; D perhaps matches TRBD1 (6 bases). Per the germline V gene, CDR1 is MNHEY and CDR2 is SVGAGI. The CDR3 length is 16 residues. The V end lost 11 bases, the J end lost 6 bases, and 28 bases lay between the germline ends. The CDR3 protein is CAGAGISKGVVAEAFF. The CDR3, as DNA: TGTGCCGGCGCCGGGATTTCAAAGGGGGTGGTGGCTGAAGCTTTCTTT.

This clonotype was recorded a few times. The chain is built from TRBV6-5 and TRBJ2-7; D might be TRBD1 (5 bases). Germline loops: CDR1 MNHEY, CDR2 SVGAGI. The CDR3 runs to 16 residues. The ends were cut back, 0 bases at V and 1 base at J, with 13 bases in the middle. In DNA, the CDR3 is TGTGCCAGCAGTTACTCCCGAGGACACGGTTCCTACGAGCAGTACTTC. Protein sequence: CASSYSRGHGSYEQYF.

This clonotype was recorded many times. CDR3 amino acids: CASSQLAGGGTDTQYF. DNA of the CDR3: TGTGCCAGCAGCCAACTAGCGGGAGGCGGTACAGATACGCAGTATTTT. The chain carries TRBV4-2 and TRBJ2-3, with 11 bases aligning to TRBD2. The CDR3 has 16 amino acids. V shed 2 bases, J shed 3 bases, and the junction held 4 bases outside the gene matches. Germline loops: CDR1 LGHNA, CDR2 YNFKEQ.

This chain uses TRBV7-3 with TRBJ2-5; D not certain. CDR1 SGHTA and CDR2 FQGTGA come from the germline V gene. There are 14 residues in the CDR3. Trimming pared 2 bases from V and 8 bases from J, leaving 15 bases between. This chain's CDR3 is CASSLLAIEKTQYF. CDR3 bases: TGTGCCAGCAGCTTATTGGCCATAGAGAAAACCCAGTACTTC.

This clonotype was counted at least ten times. The rearrangement links TRBV29-1 to TRBJ2-1, with 9 bases aligning to TRBD2. Unmatched junction bases numbered 16, after V lost 0 bases and J lost 10 bases. The CDR3 is 17 amino acids. Per the germline V gene, CDR1 is SQVTM and CDR2 is ANQGSEA. CDR3 DNA sequence: TGCAGCGTTGAAGATCTTCTTAGCGGGAGAGCCCTCGGAGAGCAGTTCTTC. It yields the protein CSVEDLLSGRALGEQFF.

The chain combines TRBV5-1 with TRBJ2-5; maybe TRBD2 (6 bases). From germline, CDR1 is SGHRS and CDR2 YFSETQ. The CDR3 consists of 14 residues. Trimming removed 7 bases at V and 2 bases at J, with 15 bases between. In DNA form, the CDR3 reads TGCGCCAGCGGCGGGGACCCAATTCAAGAGACCCAGTACTTC. It translates to CASGGDPIQETQYF. Full variable domain (remainder filled in from reference TRBV5-1 and TRBJ2-5): KAGVTQTPRYLIKTRGQQVTLSCSPISGHRSVSWYQQTPGQGLQFLFEYFSETQRNKGNFPGRFSGRQFSNSRSEMNVSTLELGDSALYLCASGGDPIQETQYFGPGTRLLVL.